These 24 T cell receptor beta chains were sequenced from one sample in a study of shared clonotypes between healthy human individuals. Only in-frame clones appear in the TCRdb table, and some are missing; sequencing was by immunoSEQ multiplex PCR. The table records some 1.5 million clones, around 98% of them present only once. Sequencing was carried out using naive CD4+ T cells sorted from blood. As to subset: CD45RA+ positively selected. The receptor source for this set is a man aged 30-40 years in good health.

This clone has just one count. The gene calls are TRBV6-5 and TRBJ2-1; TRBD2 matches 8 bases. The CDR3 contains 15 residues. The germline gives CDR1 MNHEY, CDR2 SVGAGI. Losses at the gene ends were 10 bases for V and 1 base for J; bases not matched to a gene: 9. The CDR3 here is CATGGGQGSYNEQFF. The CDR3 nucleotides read TGTGCCACCGGGGGGGGGCAGGGGTCCTACAATGAGCAGTTCTTC.

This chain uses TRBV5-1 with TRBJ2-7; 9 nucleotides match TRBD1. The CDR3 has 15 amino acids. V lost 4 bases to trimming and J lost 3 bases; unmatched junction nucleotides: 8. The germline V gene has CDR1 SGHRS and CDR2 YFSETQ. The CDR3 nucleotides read TGCGCCAGCAGCACACTACAGGGGGCAGGCTACGAGCAGTACTTC. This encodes CASSTLQGAGYEQYF.

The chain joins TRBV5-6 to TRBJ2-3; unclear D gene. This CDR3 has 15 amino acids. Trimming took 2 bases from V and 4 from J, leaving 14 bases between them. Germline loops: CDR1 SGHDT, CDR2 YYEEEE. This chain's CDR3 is CASSFIGEVPDTQYF. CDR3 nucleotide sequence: TGTGCCAGCAGCTTTATAGGCGAGGTGCCAGATACGCAGTATTTT.

The CDR3 DNA reads as TGCAGCGTTGCCTTATCCCAGTTCTACAATGAGCAGTTCTTC. Its protein product is CSVALSQFYNEQFF. This chain links TRBV29-1 with TRBJ2-1; no clear D. Germline loops: CDR1 SQVTM, CDR2 ANQGSEA. Trimming took off 4 bases at V and 3 bases at J, with 13 bases between the two ends. This CDR3 contains 14 residues.

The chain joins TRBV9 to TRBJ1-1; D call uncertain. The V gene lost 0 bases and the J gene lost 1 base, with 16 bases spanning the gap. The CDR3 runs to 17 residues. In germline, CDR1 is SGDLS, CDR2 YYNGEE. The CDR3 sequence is CASSVARTPESNTEAFF. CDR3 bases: TGTGCCAGCAGCGTAGCTAGGACTCCAGAATCGAACACTGAAGCTTTCTTT. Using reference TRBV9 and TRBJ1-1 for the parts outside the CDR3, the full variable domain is DSGVTQTPKHLITATGQRVTLRCSPRSGDLSVYWYQQSLDQGLQFLIQYYNGEERAKGNILERFSAQQFPDLHSELNLSSLELGDSALYFCASSVARTPESNTEAFFGQGTRLTVV.

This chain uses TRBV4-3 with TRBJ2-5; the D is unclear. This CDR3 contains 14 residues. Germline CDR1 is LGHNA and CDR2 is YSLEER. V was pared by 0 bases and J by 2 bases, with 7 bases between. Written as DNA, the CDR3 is TGCGCCAGCAGCCAAGAGGGCAGTCAAGAGACCCAGTACTTC. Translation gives CASSQEGSQETQYF.

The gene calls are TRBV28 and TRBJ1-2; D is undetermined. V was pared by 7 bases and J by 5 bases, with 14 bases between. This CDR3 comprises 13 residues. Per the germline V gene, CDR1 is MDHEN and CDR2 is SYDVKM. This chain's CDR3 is CASNSRQEYGYTF. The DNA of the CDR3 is TGTGCCAGCAATAGTAGGCAGGAGTATGGCTACACCTTC.

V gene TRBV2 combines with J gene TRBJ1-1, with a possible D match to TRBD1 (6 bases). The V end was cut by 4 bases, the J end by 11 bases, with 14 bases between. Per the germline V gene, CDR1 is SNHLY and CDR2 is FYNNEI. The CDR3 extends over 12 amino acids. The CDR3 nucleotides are TGTGCCAGCAGTGTAAGGGGGGAAAACGCTTTCTTT. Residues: CASSVRGENAFF.

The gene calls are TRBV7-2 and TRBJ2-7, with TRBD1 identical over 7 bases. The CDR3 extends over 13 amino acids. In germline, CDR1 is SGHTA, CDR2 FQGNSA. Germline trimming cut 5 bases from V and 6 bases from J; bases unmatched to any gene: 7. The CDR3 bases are TGTGCCAGCAGCATCACAGGGGTCGGCGAGCAGTACTTC. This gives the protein CASSITGVGEQYF.

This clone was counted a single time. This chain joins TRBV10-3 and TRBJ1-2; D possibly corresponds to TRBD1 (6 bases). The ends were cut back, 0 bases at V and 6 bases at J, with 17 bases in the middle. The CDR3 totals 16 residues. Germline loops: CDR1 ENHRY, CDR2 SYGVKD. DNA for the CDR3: TGTGCCATCAGTGAGTCGACAGGATCCCGGAACAATGGCTACACCTTC. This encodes CAISESTGSRNNGYTF.

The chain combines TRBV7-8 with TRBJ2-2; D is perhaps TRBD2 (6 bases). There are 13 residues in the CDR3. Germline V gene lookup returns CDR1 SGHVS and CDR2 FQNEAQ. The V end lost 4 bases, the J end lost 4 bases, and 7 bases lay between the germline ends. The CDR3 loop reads CASSYGGTGELFF. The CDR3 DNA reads TGTGCCAGCAGCTACGGGGGCACCGGGGAGCTGTTTTTT. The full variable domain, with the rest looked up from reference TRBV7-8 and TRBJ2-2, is GAGVSQSPRYKVAKRGQDVALRCDPISGHVSLFWYQQALGQGPEFLTYFQNEAQLDKSGLPSDRFFAERPEGSVSTLKIQRTQQEDSAVYLCASSYGGTGELFFGEGSRLTVL.

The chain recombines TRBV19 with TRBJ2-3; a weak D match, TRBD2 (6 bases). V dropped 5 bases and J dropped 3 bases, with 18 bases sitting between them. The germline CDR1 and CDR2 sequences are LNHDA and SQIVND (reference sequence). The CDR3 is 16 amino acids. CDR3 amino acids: CASSRGNLPVTDTQYF. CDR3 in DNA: TGTGCCAGTAGTCGGGGGAATTTGCCGGTGACAGATACGCAGTATTTT.

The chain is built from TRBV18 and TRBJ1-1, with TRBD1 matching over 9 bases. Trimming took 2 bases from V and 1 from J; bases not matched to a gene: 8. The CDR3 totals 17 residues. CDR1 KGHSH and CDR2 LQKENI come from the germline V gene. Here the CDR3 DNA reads TGTGCCAGCTCACCAATAGGAACAGGGGGCTCGAACACTGAAGCTTTCTTT. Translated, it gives CASSPIGTGGSNTEAFF.

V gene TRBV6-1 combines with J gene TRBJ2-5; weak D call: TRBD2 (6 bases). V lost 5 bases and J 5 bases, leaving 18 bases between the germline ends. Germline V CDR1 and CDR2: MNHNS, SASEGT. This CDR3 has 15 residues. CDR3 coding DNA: TGTGCCAGCAGTCGAACCGGGACTCTCGGGGAGACCCAGTACTTC. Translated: CASSRTGTLGETQYF.

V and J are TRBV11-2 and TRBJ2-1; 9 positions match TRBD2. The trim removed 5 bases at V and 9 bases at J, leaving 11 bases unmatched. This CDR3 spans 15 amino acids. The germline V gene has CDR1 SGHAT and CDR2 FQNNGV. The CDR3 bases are TGTGCCAGCAGCAACGGCGGGAGGGCTCAAGGTGAGCAGTTCTTC. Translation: CASSNGGRAQGEQFF.

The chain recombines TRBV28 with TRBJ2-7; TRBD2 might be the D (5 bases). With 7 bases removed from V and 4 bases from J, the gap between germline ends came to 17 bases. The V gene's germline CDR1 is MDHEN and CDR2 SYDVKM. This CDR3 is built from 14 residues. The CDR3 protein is CASNPVAGRYEQYF. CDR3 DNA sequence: TGTGCCAGCAATCCGGTAGCTGGGAGATACGAGCAGTACTTC. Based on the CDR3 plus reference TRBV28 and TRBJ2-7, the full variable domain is DVKVTQSSRYLVKRTGEKVFLECVQDMDHENMFWYRQDPGLGLRLIYFSYDVKMKEKGDIPEGYSVSREKKERFSLILESASTNQTSMYLCASNPVAGRYEQYFGPGTRLTVT.

The CDR3, as DNA: TGTGCCAGCAGCTTATCTCCAGCCCGCGGCGAGCAGTACTTC. Its protein product is CASSLSPARGEQYF. The chain employs TRBV13 and TRBJ2-7; no clear D gene. Germline values: CDR1 PRHDT, CDR2 FYEKMQ (reference sequence). V was clipped by 2 bases and J by 6 bases, with 14 bases between them. CDR3 size: 14 residues. The full variable domain, rest sourced from reference TRBV13 and TRBJ2-7, is AAGVIQSPRHLIKEKRETATLKCYPIPRHDTVYWYQQGPGQDPQFLISFYEKMQSDKGSIPDRFSAQQFSDYHSELNMSSLELGDSALYFCASSLSPARGEQYFGPGTRLTVT.

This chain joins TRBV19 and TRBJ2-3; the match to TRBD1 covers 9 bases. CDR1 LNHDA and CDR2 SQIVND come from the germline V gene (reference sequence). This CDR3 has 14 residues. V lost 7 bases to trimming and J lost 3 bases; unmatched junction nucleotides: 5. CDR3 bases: TGTGCCAGTACCTCGACAGGGGGAACAGATACGCAGTATTTT. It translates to CASTSTGGTDTQYF.

The chain's CDR3 is CASSVASVSTGELFF. The DNA of the CDR3 is TGTGCCAGCAGTGTGGCTTCTGTTTCCACCGGGGAGCTGTTTTTT. The chain links TRBV6-1 to TRBJ2-2; D gene uncertain. The CDR3 is 15 residues long. Per germline, CDR1 MNHNS and CDR2 SASEGT. V lost 4 bases, J lost 4 bases, and 13 bases lay in between.

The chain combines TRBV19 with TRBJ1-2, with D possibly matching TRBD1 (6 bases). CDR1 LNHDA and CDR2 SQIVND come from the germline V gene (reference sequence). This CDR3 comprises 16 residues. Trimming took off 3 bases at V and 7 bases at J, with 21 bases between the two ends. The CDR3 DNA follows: TGTGCCAGTAGTATTTCGTCGGGCACAGGGTGGGGTGGCTACACCTTC. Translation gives CASSISSGTGWGGYTF.

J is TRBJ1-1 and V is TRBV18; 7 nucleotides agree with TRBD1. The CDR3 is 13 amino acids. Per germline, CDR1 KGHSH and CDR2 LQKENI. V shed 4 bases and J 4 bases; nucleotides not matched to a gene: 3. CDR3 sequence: CASSQGAGTEAFF. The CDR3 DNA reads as TGTGCCAGCTCACAGGGGGCCGGCACTGAAGCTTTCTTT.

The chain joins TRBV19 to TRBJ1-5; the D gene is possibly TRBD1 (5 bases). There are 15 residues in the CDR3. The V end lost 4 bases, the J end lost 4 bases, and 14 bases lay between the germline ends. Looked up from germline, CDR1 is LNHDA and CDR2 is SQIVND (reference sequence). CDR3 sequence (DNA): TGTGCCAGTAGTACCACCGCCAGGGTGAATCAGCCCCAGCATTTT. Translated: CASSTTARVNQPQHF.

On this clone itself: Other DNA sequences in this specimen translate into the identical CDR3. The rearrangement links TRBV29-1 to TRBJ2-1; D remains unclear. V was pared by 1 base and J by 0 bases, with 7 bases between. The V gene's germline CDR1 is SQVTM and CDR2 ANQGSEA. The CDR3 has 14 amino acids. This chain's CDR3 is CSVEGGVSYNEQFF. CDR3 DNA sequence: TGCAGCGTTGAAGGGGGTGTCTCCTACAATGAGCAGTTCTTC.

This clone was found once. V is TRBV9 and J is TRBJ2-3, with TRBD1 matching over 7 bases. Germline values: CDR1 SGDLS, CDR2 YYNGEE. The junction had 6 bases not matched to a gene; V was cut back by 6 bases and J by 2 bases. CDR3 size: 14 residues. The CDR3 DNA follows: TGTGCCAGCACCGACAGGGCACTCACAGATACGCAGTATTTT. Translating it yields CASTDRALTDTQYF.